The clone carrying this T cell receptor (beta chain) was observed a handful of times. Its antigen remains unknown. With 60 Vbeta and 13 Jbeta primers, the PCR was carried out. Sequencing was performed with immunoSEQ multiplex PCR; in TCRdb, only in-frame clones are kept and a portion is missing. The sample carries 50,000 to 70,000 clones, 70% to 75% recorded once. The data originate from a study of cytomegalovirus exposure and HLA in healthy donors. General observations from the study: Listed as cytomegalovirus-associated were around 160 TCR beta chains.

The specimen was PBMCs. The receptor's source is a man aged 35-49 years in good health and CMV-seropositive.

CDR3 sequence (DNA): TGTGCCAGTAGTAGGGACACATTGGGACAGGCCTATGGCTACACCTTC. This codes for CASSRDTLGQAYGYTF. The chain is built from TRBV19 and TRBJ1-2; 8 positions agree with TRBD1. This CDR3 spans 16 amino acids. Trimming took 4 bases from V and 4 from J; bases not matched to a gene: 11. Germline V gene data show CDR1 as LNHDA and CDR2 as SQIVND (reference sequence).